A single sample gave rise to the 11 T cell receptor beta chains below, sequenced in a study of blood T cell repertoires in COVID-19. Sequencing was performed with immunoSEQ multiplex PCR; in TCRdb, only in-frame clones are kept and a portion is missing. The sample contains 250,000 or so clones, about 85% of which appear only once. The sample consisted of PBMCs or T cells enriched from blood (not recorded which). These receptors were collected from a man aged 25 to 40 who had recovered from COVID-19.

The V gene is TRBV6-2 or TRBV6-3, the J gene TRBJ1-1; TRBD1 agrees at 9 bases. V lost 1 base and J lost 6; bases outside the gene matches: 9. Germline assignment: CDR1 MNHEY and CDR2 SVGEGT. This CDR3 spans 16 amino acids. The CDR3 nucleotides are TGTGCCAGCAGTTACTTTAACAGGGGGCAGAGGGCTGAAGCTTTCTTT. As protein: CASSYFNRGQRAEAFF.

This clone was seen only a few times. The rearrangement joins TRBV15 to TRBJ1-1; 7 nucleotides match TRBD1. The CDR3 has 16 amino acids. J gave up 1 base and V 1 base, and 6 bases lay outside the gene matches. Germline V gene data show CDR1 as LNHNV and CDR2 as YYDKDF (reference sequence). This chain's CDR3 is CATSRGTGAWNTEAFF. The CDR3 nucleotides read TGTGCCACCAGCAGAGGAACAGGGGCATGGAACACTGAAGCTTTCTTT.

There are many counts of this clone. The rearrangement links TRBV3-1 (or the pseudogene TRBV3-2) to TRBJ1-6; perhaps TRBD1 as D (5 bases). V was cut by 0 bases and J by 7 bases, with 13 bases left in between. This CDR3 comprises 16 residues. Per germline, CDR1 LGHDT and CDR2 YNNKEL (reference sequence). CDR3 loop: CASSQELPGGNSPLHF. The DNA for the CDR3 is TGTGCCAGCAGCCAAGAGTTGCCCGGGGGGAATTCACCCCTCCACTTT.

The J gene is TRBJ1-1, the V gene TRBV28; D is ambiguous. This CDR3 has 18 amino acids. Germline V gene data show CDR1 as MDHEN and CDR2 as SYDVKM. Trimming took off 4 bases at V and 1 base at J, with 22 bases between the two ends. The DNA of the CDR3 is TGTGCCAGCAGTTCTCTGGAGGTGGTCCGAGACCCGAACACTGAAGCTTTCTTT. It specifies CASSSLEVVRDPNTEAFF.

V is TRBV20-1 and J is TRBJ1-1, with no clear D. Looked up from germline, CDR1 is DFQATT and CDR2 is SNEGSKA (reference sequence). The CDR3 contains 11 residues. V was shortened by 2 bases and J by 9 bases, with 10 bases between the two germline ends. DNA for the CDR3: TGCAGTGCTAGACCGGAGGTGAAAGCTTTCTTT. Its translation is CSARPEVKAFF.

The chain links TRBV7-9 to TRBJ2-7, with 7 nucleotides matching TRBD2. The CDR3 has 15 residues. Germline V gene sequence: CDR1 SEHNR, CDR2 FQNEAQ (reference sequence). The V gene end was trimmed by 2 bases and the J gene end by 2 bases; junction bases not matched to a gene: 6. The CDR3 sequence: CASSLRSGVTYEQYF. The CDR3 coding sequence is TGTGCCAGCAGCTTAAGAAGCGGGGTCACCTACGAGCAGTACTTC.

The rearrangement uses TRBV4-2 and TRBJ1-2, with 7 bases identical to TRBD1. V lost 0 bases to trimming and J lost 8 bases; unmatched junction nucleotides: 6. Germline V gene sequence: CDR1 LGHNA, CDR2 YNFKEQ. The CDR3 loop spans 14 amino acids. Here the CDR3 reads CASSQETGSDGYTF. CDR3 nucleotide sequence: TGTGCCAGCAGCCAAGAGACAGGGTCCGACGGCTACACCTTC.

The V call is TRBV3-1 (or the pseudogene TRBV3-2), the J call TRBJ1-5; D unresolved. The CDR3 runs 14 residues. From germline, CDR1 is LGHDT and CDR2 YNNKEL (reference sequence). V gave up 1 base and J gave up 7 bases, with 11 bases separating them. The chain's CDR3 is CASSQVRSGQPQHF. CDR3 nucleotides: TGTGCCAGCAGCCAAGTCCGGTCGGGGCAGCCCCAGCATTTT.

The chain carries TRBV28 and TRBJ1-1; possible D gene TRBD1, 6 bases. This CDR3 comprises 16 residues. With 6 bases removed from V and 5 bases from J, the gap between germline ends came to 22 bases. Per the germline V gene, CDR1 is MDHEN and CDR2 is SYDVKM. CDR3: CASSLGQMRSGTEAFF. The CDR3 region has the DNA TGTGCCAGCAGCCTAGGACAGATGAGGTCGGGAACTGAAGCTTTCTTT.

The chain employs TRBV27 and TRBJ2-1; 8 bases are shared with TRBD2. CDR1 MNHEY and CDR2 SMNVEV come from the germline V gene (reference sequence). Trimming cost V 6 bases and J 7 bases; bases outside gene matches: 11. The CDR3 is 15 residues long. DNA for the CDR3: TGTGCCAGCAGCCCATCCGGGGGGGTTAGAAATGAGCAGTTCTTC. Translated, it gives CASSPSGGVRNEQFF.

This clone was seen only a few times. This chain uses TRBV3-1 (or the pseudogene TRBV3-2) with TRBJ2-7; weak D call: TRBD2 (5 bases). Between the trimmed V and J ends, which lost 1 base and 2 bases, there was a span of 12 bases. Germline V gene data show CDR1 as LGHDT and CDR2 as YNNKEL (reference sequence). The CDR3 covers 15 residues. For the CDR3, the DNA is TGTGCCAGCAGCCAAGCTGGCGGGCCGACCTACGAGCAGTACTTC. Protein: CASSQAGGPTYEQYF.